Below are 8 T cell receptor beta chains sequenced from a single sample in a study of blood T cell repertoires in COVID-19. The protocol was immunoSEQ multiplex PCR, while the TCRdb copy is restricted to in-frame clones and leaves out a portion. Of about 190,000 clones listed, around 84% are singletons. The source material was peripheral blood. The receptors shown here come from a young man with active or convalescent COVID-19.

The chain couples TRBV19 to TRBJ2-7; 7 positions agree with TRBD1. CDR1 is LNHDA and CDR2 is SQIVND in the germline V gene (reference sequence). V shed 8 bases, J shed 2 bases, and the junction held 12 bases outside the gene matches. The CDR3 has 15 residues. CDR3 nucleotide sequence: TGTGCCAGTCGTGGCCGGGAAGGGGGCACCTACGAGCAGTACTTC. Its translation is CASRGREGGTYEQYF. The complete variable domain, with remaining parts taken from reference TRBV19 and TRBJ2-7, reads DGGITQSPKYLFRKEGQNVTLSCEQNLNHDAMYWYRQDPGQGLRLIYYSQIVNDFQKGDIAEGYSVSREKKESFPLTVTSAQKNPTAFYLCASRGREGGTYEQYFGPGTRLTVT.

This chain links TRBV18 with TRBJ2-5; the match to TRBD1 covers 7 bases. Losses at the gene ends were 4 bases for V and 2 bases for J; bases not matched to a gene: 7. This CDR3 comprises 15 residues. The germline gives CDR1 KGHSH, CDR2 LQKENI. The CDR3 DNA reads TGTGCCAGCTCACTCCAGGGACAGACTCAAGAGACCCAGTACTTC. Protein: CASSLQGQTQETQYF.

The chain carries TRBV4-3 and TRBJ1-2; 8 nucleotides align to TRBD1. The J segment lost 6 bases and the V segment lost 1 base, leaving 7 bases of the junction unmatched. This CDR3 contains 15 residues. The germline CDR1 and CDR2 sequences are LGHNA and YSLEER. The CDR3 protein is CASSQAHRGGDGYTF. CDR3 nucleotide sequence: TGCGCCAGCAGCCAAGCCCACAGGGGGGGCGATGGCTACACCTTC.

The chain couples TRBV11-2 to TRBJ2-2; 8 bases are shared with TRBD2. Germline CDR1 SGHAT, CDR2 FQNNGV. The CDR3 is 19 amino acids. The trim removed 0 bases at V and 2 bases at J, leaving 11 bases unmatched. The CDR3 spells CASSLDREGRKENTGELFF. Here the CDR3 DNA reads TGTGCCAGCAGCTTAGATCGGGAGGGTAGGAAGGAAAACACCGGGGAGCTGTTTTTT.

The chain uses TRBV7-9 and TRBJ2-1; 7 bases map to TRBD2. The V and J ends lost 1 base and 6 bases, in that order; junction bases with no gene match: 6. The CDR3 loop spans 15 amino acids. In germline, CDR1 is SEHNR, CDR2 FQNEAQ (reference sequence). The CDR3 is CASSLVPTSANEQFF. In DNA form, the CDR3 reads TGTGCCAGCAGCTTAGTCCCAACTAGCGCCAATGAGCAGTTCTTC.

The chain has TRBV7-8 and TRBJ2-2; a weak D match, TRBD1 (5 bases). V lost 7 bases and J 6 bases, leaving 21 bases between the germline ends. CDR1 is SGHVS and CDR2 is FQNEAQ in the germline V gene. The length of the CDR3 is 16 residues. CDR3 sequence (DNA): TGTGCCAGCACCTCAACAGTAGGGGTCAGACCCGGGGAGCTGTTTTTT. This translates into CASTSTVGVRPGELFF.

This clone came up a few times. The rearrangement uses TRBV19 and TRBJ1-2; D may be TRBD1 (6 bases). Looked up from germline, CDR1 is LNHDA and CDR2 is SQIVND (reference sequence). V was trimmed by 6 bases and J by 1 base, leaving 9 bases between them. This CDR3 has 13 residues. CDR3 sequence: CASRRTDNYGYTF. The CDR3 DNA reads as TGTGCCAGTAGACGGACAGATAACTATGGCTACACCTTC. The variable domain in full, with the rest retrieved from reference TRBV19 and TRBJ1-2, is DGGITQSPKYLFRKEGQNVTLSCEQNLNHDAMYWYRQDPGQGLRLIYYSQIVNDFQKGDIAEGYSVSREKKESFPLTVTSAQKNPTAFYLCASRRTDNYGYTFGSGTRLTVV.

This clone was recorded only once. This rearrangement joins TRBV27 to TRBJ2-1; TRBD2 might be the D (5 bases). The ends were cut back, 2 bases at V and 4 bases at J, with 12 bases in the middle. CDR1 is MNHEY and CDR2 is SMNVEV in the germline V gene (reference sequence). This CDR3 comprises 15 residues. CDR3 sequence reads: CASSLVPPGYNEQFF. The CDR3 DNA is TGTGCCAGCAGTTTAGTCCCACCGGGGTACAATGAGCAGTTCTTC.